One and the same sample provided the 17 T cell receptor beta chains below, sequenced in a study of T-cell reconstitution after alpha-beta-depleted transplantation in children listed by TCRdb under 2016. The library was prepared using PCR. TCRdb names Illumina HiSeq 2500 as the instrument used. To normalize quantification of the TCRbeta repertoire, the TCR libraries were built with molecular barcoding that relied on unique molecular identifiers. Through fastp at Q25 and MiXCR, TCRdb rebuilt clones from the public reads, retaining in-frame beta chains. Rows matching on CDR3 protein sequence are summarized as one entry with the most common DNA and genes. In this sample the table shows roughly 350,000 distinct CDR3 sequences, roughly 17% of which occur a single time. About 41% of the sample is in the top ten clones. The treatment or condition label, read with the paper, signifies: allogeneic hematopoietic cell transplantation with graft depleted of TCRalphabeta T cells and CD19 B cells.

The material sequenced was PBMCs, mostly from graft donor cells, taken 360 days after TCRalphabeta/CD19-depleted stem cell transplant. These receptors all come from a male patient aged 2-10 years who had a stem cell transplant for acute lymphoblastic leukemia, so the T cells may come from the graft donor.

The chain employs TRBV28 and TRBJ2-7; a weak D match, TRBD2 (5 bases). V lost 6 bases and J lost 0, with 12 bases in between. Germline V gene data show CDR1 as MDHEN and CDR2 as SYDVKM. The CDR3 contains 14 residues. CDR3 bases: TGTGCCAGCAGACCGGACTCCGACTCCTACGAGCAGTACTTC. This sequence encodes CASRPDSDSYEQYF.

This clonotype was counted between two and nine times. The rearrangement joins TRBV7-9 to TRBJ2-3, with 11 bases identical to TRBD1. Germline assignment: CDR1 SEHNR and CDR2 FQNEAQ (reference sequence). V lost 4 bases to trimming and J lost 3 bases; unmatched junction nucleotides: 6. The CDR3 contains 16 residues. CDR3 in DNA: TGTGCCAGCAGCTCCGGACAGGGGGCTTGGACAGATACGCAGTATTTT. This codes for CASSSGQGAWTDTQYF.

This chain connects TRBV28 to TRBJ2-3; TRBD2 agrees at 9 bases. CDR1 and CDR2 (germline): MDHEN, SYDVKM. V lost 11 bases, J lost 1 base, and 7 bases stayed unmatched. The CDR3 sequence is 14 residues long. The DNA of the CDR3 is TGTGCCTACAGGGCTAGCGGGGGCACAGATACGCAGTATTTT. Residues: CAYRASGGTDTQYF.

This clonotype was counted between two and nine times. J is TRBJ2-1 and V is TRBV7-6; D perhaps matches TRBD2 (6 bases). Deletions cut 1 base from V and 3 bases from J, with 16 bases between. The length of the CDR3 is 17 residues. Germline V lookup: CDR1 SGHVS, CDR2 FNYEAQ. The DNA of the CDR3 is TGTGCCAGCAGCTTAGGGATGGGGGAGGTGGGCTACAATGAGCAGTTCTTC. It yields the protein CASSLGMGEVGYNEQFF.

This clonotype has a count of ten or more. The chain links TRBV6-1 to TRBJ2-6; weak D call: TRBD1 (6 bases). This CDR3 region has 14 residues. The V gene's germline CDR1 is MNHNS and CDR2 SASEGT. The ends were cut back, 11 bases at V and 2 bases at J, with 13 bases in the middle. CDR3 bases: TGTGCCCTCTCCAGGGGCACTGGGGCCAACGTCCTGACTTTC. Translated: CALSRGTGANVLTF.

This clonotype was seen ten or more times. The chain combines TRBV28 with TRBJ2-7; perhaps TRBD2 as D (5 bases). Germline V gives CDR1 MDHEN, CDR2 SYDVKM. Trimming cost V 2 bases and J 0 bases, with 11 bases left between them. This CDR3 contains 15 residues. DNA for the CDR3: TGTGCCAGCAGTTTAATGGCGGGTAACTCCTACGAGCAGTACTTC. Its protein is CASSLMAGNSYEQYF.

V usage is TRBV12-3 or TRBV12-4 and J usage is TRBJ2-1, with TRBD1 matching over 10 bases. This CDR3 has 16 residues. The J segment lost 4 bases and the V segment lost 6 bases, leaving 9 bases of the junction unmatched. CDR3: CASSPNRDRGYNEQFF. The CDR3 DNA reads as TGTGCCAGCAGCCCCAACCGGGACAGGGGATACAATGAGCAGTTCTTC.

This clonotype has just a few counts. This chain uses TRBV12-3 or TRBV12-4 with TRBJ2-1, with D hard to call. The CDR3 is made up of 14 amino acids. V was clipped by 3 bases and J by 2 bases, with 8 bases between them. CDR3 in amino acids: CASSLARPYNEQFF. The DNA of the CDR3 is TGTGCCAGCAGTTTGGCCAGGCCCTACAATGAGCAGTTCTTC.

The gene calls are TRBV27 and TRBJ2-1; D not certain. The germline V and J ends were trimmed by 5 bases and 4 bases, with 18 bases remaining between them. This CDR3 is 16 amino acids long. The germline gives CDR1 MNHEY, CDR2 SMNVEV (reference sequence). The CDR3 coding sequence is TGTGCCAGCAGTCCCTTCGTAGGCCCCCCGTACAATGAGCAGTTCTTC. Its protein is CASSPFVGPPYNEQFF.

This clonotype was seen a handful of times. The rearrangement links TRBV12-3 or TRBV12-4 to TRBJ2-1; no clear D gene. Trimming removed 3 bases at V and 0 bases at J, with 12 bases between. CDR3 size: 16 residues. CDR3 sequence (DNA): TGTGCCAGCAGTTTTGAGCCTAGGCCCTCCTACAATGAGCAGTTCTTC. Amino acid sequence: CASSFEPRPSYNEQFF.

This clonotype was observed a handful of times. CDR3 in DNA: TGTGCCAGCAGCCCCGGTACCGGGACATACACTGAAGCTTTCTTT. The encoded protein is CASSPGTGTYTEAFF. This chain links TRBV7-2 with TRBJ1-1; tentative D call: TRBD1 (6 bases). The germline gives CDR1 SGHTA, CDR2 FQGNSA. V was clipped by 5 bases and J by 3 bases, with 16 bases between them. There are 15 residues in the CDR3.

V and J are TRBV12-3 or TRBV12-4 and TRBJ1-1, with D uncertain. CDR3 size: 15 residues. Trimming shortened V by 3 bases and J by 0 bases, and 11 bases separated the two germline ends. CDR3 sequence reads: CASSLNRQVNTEAFF. The CDR3 bases are TGTGCCAGCAGTTTGAATAGGCAGGTGAACACTGAAGCTTTCTTT.

The chain links TRBV29-1 to TRBJ2-7; D is unresolved. This CDR3 is 12 amino acids long. The germline V gene encodes CDR1 SQVTM and CDR2 ANQGSEA. Between the trimmed V and J ends, which lost 5 bases and 3 bases, there was a span of 11 bases. This chain's CDR3 is CSVLEWVYEQYF. CDR3 coding DNA: TGCAGCGTTCTGGAGTGGGTCTACGAGCAGTACTTC.

Only a few counts were recorded for this clonotype. The rearrangement links TRBV9 to TRBJ2-5, with 10 bases fitting TRBD1. CDR1 and CDR2 (germline): SGDLS, YYNGEE. This CDR3 comprises 19 residues. The V and J ends lost 4 bases and 5 bases, in that order; junction bases with no gene match: 20. The CDR3 nucleotides are TGTGCCAGCAGCACCGGTAGGGACAGGGGCCTACTGGCAATGGAGACCCAGTACTTC. Amino acid sequence: CASSTGRDRGLLAMETQYF.

This clonotype came up many times. The rearrangement joins TRBV12-3 or TRBV12-4 to TRBJ2-1; 10 bases map to TRBD2. The ends lost 6 bases at V and 5 bases at J; junction bases unmatched: 10. CDR3 length: 16 amino acids. This chain's CDR3 is CASSLPRTSGNNEQFF. In DNA form, the CDR3 reads TGTGCCAGCAGCCTCCCCCGGACTAGCGGAAACAATGAGCAGTTCTTC.

The chain uses TRBV5-1 and TRBJ2-7, with TRBD1 matching over 9 bases. The CDR3 is 15 residues long. Unmatched junction bases numbered 10, after V lost 4 bases and J lost 5 bases. Germline CDR1 and CDR2: SGHRS and YFSETQ. The CDR3: CASSPGTGKRDEQYF. CDR3 in DNA: TGCGCCAGCAGCCCGGGGACAGGGAAAAGAGACGAGCAGTACTTC.

This clonotype appeared a few times. This chain links TRBV4-3 with TRBJ2-7, with 14 bases identical to TRBD2. J was trimmed by 2 bases and V by 3 bases; bases with no gene match: 3. The CDR3 is 16 residues long. CDR1 is LGHNA and CDR2 is YSLEER in the germline V gene. The CDR3 sequence is CASSHGTSGSTYEQYF. For the CDR3, the DNA is TGCGCCAGCAGCCACGGGACTAGCGGGAGCACCTACGAGCAGTACTTC.